The 14 T cell receptor beta chains below were found in one sample sequenced in a study of blood T cell repertoires in COVID-19. Measured with immunoSEQ multiplex PCR; TCRdb has only the in-frame clones, and not every one. Among about 280,000 clones, around 85% were seen once, and the ten largest hold under 3%. Sequenced: PBMCs or T cells enriched from blood (not recorded which). The source of these receptors is a woman aged 45-65 years who had recovered from COVID-19.

This clone was recorded once. V is TRBV19 and J is TRBJ2-1; 7 nucleotides match TRBD2. J lost 6 bases, V lost 7 bases, and 6 bases had no gene match. The V gene's germline CDR1 is LNHDA and CDR2 SQIVND (reference sequence). The CDR3 extends over 13 amino acids. The CDR3: CASKIASGNEQFF. The CDR3 bases are TGTGCCAGTAAGATCGCTAGCGGCAATGAGCAGTTCTTC. The complete variable domain, with remaining parts taken from reference TRBV19 and TRBJ2-1, reads DGGITQSPKYLFRKEGQNVTLSCEQNLNHDAMYWYRQDPGQGLRLIYYSQIVNDFQKGDIAEGYSVSREKKESFPLTVTSAQKNPTAFYLCASKIASGNEQFFGPGTRLTVL.

The chain has TRBV9 and TRBJ1-4; maybe TRBD1 (5 bases). The V gene's germline CDR1 is SGDLS and CDR2 YYNGEE. V gave up 0 bases and J gave up 11 bases, with 11 bases separating them. The CDR3 totals 13 residues. The CDR3 DNA follows: TGTGCCAGCAGCGTAGCTGGGGCTGGGAAACTGTTTTTT. Translated: CASSVAGAGKLFF.

The chain combines TRBV11-2 with TRBJ1-6; D gene ambiguous. The germline V gene has CDR1 SGHAT and CDR2 FQNNGV. V lost 4 bases and J 8 bases, leaving 9 bases between the germline ends. The CDR3 totals 13 residues. The CDR3 reads CASSSQRDSPLHF. CDR3 DNA sequence: TGTGCCAGCAGCTCACAACGGGATTCACCCCTCCACTTT.

The chain is built from TRBV7-9 and TRBJ1-2, with D perhaps matching TRBD1 (6 bases). The CDR3 loop spans 16 amino acids. The V and J ends lost 2 bases and 6 bases respectively, with 19 bases between them. The germline gives CDR1 SEHNR, CDR2 FQNEAQ (reference sequence). CDR3: CASSLLGIQGPNGYTF. CDR3 DNA: TGTGCCAGCAGCTTATTGGGAATCCAGGGGCCTAATGGCTACACCTTC.

This clone was seen a single time. The rearrangement links TRBV6-1 to TRBJ2-6, with unresolved D. Germline CDR1 reads MNHNS; CDR2 reads SASEGT. The CDR3 is 17 amino acids. V was cut by 2 bases and J by 0 bases, with 11 bases left in between. The CDR3: CASSEYQARSGANVLTF. The CDR3 bases are TGTGCCAGCAGTGAATACCAGGCCCGCTCTGGGGCCAACGTCCTGACTTTC.

The chain is built from TRBV18 and TRBJ2-2, with no clear D. The CDR3 is 14 amino acids. V lost 3 bases to trimming and J lost 7 bases, with 12 bases between them. Germline CDR1 is KGHSH and CDR2 is LQKENI. The CDR3, as DNA: TGTGCCAGCTCACCCGGGTCCTCCCTCGGGGAGCTGTTTTTT. Amino acids: CASSPGSSLGELFF.

This clone was observed a single time. The chain is built from TRBV7-2 and TRBJ2-1; D is possibly TRBD2 (6 bases). In germline, CDR1 is SGHTA, CDR2 FQGNSA. The CDR3 has 16 residues. Trimming removed 5 bases at V and 0 bases at J, with 14 bases between. The CDR3 loop reads CASSEQGRGSYNEQFF. DNA of the CDR3: TGTGCCAGCAGCGAACAAGGGCGGGGCTCCTACAATGAGCAGTTCTTC. Together with reference TRBV7-2 and TRBJ2-1, the CDR3 gives the full variable domain: GAGVSQSPSNKVTEKGKDVELRCDPISGHTALYWYRQSLGQGLEFLIYFQGNSAPDKSGLPSDRFSAERTGGSVSTLTIQRTQQEDSAVYLCASSEQGRGSYNEQFFGPGTRLTVL.

The genes are TRBV2 and TRBJ2-5; 11 bases agree with TRBD1. This CDR3 comprises 14 residues. Germline trimming cut 5 bases from V and 5 bases from J; bases unmatched to any gene: 4. In germline, CDR1 is SNHLY, CDR2 FYNNEI. The CDR3 bases are TGTGCCAGCAGTTGGACAGGGGGCTTTGAGACCCAGTACTTC. Encoded protein: CASSWTGGFETQYF.

The gene calls are TRBV15 and TRBJ1-2; 9 bases align to TRBD1. Trimming cost V 4 bases and J 4 bases; bases outside gene matches: 4. The CDR3 consists of 14 residues. The germline V gene has CDR1 LNHNV and CDR2 YYDKDF (reference sequence). CDR3 amino acids: CATSTGTGFYGYTF. The CDR3 DNA reads as TGTGCCACCAGCACCGGGACAGGGTTCTATGGCTACACCTTC.

The gene calls are TRBV30 and TRBJ2-1, with TRBD1 identical over 8 bases. V gave up 4 bases and J gave up 5 bases; unmatched junction bases: 10. The CDR3 is 15 amino acids. Germline V gives CDR1 GTSNPN, CDR2 SVGIG (reference sequence). The CDR3 coding sequence is TGTGCCTGGATGACTCCGGGACAGGAAAACAATGAGCAGTTCTTC. Protein sequence: CAWMTPGQENNEQFF. Based on the CDR3 plus reference TRBV30 and TRBJ2-1, the full variable domain is SQTIHQWPATLVQPVGSPLSLECTVEGTSNPNLYWYRQAAGRGLQLLFYSVGIGQISSEVPQNLSASRPQDRQFILSSKKLLLSDSGFYLCAWMTPGQENNEQFFGPGTRLTVL.

The chain couples TRBV27 to TRBJ2-4; 15 positions agree with TRBD2. The V segment lost 4 bases and the J segment 2 bases; nucleotides outside the gene matches: 12. CDR1 and CDR2 (germline): MNHEY, SMNVEV (reference sequence). CDR3 size: 20 residues. The CDR3, as DNA: TGTGCCAGCAGTTCTACCGGACTAGCGGGAGGGGCTGGGCCCAAAAACATTCAGTACTTC. It yields the protein CASSSTGLAGGAGPKNIQYF.

The table lists this clone with a count of one. The chain combines TRBV7-7 with TRBJ1-1; 7 bases match TRBD1. This CDR3 comprises 16 residues. Germline V gene data show CDR1 as SSHAT and CDR2 as FNYEAQ (reference sequence). J was trimmed by 7 bases and V by 5 bases; bases with no gene match: 16. The CDR3 sequence: CASSPTGQAVVGEAFF. CDR3 sequence (DNA): TGTGCCAGCAGCCCCACTGGACAGGCGGTTGTGGGTGAAGCTTTCTTT.

The chain couples TRBV5-6 to TRBJ1-2; TRBD1 aligns across 7 bases. Germline values: CDR1 SGHDT, CDR2 YYEEEE. Trimming cost V 3 bases and J 1 base; bases outside gene matches: 6. This CDR3 has 15 amino acids. The CDR3 loop reads CASSWPGTDNYGYTF. In DNA form, the CDR3 reads TGTGCCAGCAGCTGGCCCGGGACAGATAACTATGGCTACACCTTC.

The chain carries TRBV7-2 and TRBJ2-7, with TRBD2 identical over 8 bases. This CDR3 has 15 amino acids. The V gene end was trimmed by 7 bases and the J gene end by 4 bases; junction bases not matched to a gene: 12. Per germline, CDR1 SGHTA and CDR2 FQGNSA. This chain's CDR3 is CASNPSAGGSYEQYF. CDR3 coding DNA: TGTGCCAGCAACCCATCCGCGGGGGGCTCTTACGAGCAGTACTTC.